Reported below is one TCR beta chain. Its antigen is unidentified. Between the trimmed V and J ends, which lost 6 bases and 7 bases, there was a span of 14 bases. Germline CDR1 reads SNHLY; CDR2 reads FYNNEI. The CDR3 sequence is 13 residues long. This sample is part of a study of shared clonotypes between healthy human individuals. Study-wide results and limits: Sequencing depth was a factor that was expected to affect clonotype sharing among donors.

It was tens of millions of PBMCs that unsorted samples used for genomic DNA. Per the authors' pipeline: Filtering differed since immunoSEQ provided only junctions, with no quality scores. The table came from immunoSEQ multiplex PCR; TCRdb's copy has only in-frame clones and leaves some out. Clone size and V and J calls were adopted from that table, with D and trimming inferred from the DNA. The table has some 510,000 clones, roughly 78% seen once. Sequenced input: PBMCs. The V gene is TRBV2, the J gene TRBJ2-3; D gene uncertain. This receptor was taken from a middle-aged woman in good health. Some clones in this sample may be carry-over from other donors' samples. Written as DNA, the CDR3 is TGTGCCAGCAGCCCGACCGGGTCCCATACGCAGTATTTT. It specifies CASSPTGSHTQYF. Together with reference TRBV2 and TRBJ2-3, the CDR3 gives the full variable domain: EPEVTQTPSHQVTQMGQEVILRCVPISNHLYFYWYRQILGQKVEFLVSFYNNEISEKSEIFDDQFSVERPDGSNFTLKIRSTKLEDSAMYFCASSPTGSHTQYFGPGTRLTVL.